This T cell receptor (beta chain) was recovered during a study of shared clonotypes between healthy human individuals. This CDR3 has 15 amino acids. V was cut by 10 bases and J by 0 bases, with 16 bases left in between. Germline values: CDR1 WNHNN, CDR2 SYGVQD (reference sequence). Sequencing was performed with immunoSEQ multiplex PCR; in TCRdb, only in-frame clones are kept and a portion is missing. The table includes roughly 2 million clones, approximately 95% detected once. Sequenced sample: naive CD4+ T cells sorted from blood. Subset given: CD45RA+ positively selected. This sequence joins TRBV10-1 and TRBJ2-1; D not resolved. This sequence originates from a man between 18 and 29 years old in good health. This CDR3 is CATSQKATSYNEQFF. The CDR3 DNA reads as TGCGCCACCTCCCAAAAGGCTACCTCCTACAATGAGCAGTTCTTC.